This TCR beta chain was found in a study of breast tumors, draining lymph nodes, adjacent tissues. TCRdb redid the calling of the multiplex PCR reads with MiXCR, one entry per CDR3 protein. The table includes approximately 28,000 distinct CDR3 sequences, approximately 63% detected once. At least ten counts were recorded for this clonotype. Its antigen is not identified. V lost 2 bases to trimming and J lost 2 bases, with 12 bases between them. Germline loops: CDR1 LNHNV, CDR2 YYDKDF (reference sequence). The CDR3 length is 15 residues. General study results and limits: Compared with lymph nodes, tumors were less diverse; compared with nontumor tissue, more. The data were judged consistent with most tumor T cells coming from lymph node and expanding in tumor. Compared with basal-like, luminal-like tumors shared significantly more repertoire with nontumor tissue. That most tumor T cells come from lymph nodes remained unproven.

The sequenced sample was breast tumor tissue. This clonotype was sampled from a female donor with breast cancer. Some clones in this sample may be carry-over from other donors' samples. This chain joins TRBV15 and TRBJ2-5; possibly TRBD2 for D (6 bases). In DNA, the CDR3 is TGTGCCACCAGCAGAACGGGACTTCAACAAGAGACCCAGTACTTC. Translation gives CATSRTGLQQETQYF.